The following is a T cell receptor (beta chain) sequence with its context. Its specificity is not known. Produced via immunoSEQ multiplex PCR; TCRdb's table is partial and in-frame only. The sample lists roughly 81,000 clones; around 85% were seen once. The CDR3 is made up of 16 amino acids. CDR1 is MDHEN, CDR2 SYDVKM, per germline. Losses at the gene ends were 3 bases for V and 4 bases for J; bases not matched to a gene: 10. This sample stems from a study of T cell responses to AZD1222 COVID-19 vaccine. Findings of the study overall: Spike-specific TCR breadth and depth were elevated following two AZD1222 doses. Sampling captured repertoires only after the peak T cell response. Baseline serostatus was positive in only six AZD1222 recipients. The study reported that nearly half of spike-specific TCRs target unmutated variant regions.

The specimen comprised peripheral blood, sampled on day 0 of AZD1222 vaccination. The chain carries TRBV28 and TRBJ2-7, with 9 bases identical to TRBD2. The clonotype comes from an adult in good health. The CDR3 sequence is CASSFSGAGGPYEQYF. The CDR3 DNA reads TGTGCCAGCAGTTTCTCAGGGGCGGGAGGGCCGTACGAGCAGTACTTC.